This TCR beta chain was observed in a study of T cell responses to AZD1222 COVID-19 vaccine. In the study overall: Second doses that came at about 4 or about 12 weeks were put together.

The ends lost 5 bases at V and 7 bases at J; junction bases unmatched: 3. The CDR3 consists of 12 residues. With respect to this clone: What it binds is not known.

Profiling relied on immunoSEQ multiplex PCR, and the TCRdb table lists in-frame clones only, not all of them. The sample contains approximately 150,000 clones, about nine tenths of which appear only once. Notes on the study in general: Mostly white British, mostly female donors; authors suggested clonal diversity may be underestimated. There were vaccine-associated CD4 TCRs across spike, dominant at 160-218 and 743-854. In all cases, repertoires were sampled only after the peak T cell response.

This TCR came from an adult in good health. Sequences were derived from peripheral blood, sampled on day 0 of AZD1222 vaccination. The V gene is TRBV12-3 or TRBV12-4, the J gene TRBJ2-3; 7 positions agree with TRBD1. The CDR3 region has the DNA TGTGCCAGCAGTGAGACAGGGAATACGCAGTATTTT. Its protein is CASSETGNTQYF.